A selection of T cell receptor beta chains follows, all from one sample in a study of cytomegalovirus exposure and HLA in healthy donors. TCRdb's table, derived via immunoSEQ multiplex PCR, lists solely in-frame clones and lacks some. The repertoire holds some 130,000 clones, with around 87% as singletons. Sequencing was performed on PBMCs. The origin of the receptors is a woman aged 25 to 39 in good health and CMV-seronegative. Both conserved end residues are part of each CDR3. The D gene is left open where the match is weak. Size is omitted from some rows. Given values are once, few, many or a class for expanded clones.

D	V	size	J	DNA	CDR3
-	TRBV5-1	-	TRBJ2-7	TGCGCCAGCAGTCAAGGGGTCGAGCAGTACTTC	CASSQGVEQYF
-	TRBV13	-	TRBJ2-2	TGTGCCAGCAGCCCTAGGGACATCGGAGGGGAGCTGTTTTTT	CASSPRDIGGELFF
-	TRBV16	-	TRBJ1-1	TGTGCCAGCAGCGAGCCGGGGGAGCTAGACACTGAAGCTTTCTTT	CASSEPGELDTEAFF
TRBD2	TRBV7-2	-	TRBJ2-7	TGTGCCAGCAGCTTAGTAGGGGGTGGATGGGCTAGCGGGAACGAGCAGTACTTC	CASSLVGGGWASGNEQYF
TRBD2	TRBV27	-	TRBJ2-3	TGTGCCAGCAGTTCCAGACTAGCGGGTCCCCTCACAGATACGCAGTATTTT	CASSSRLAGPLTDTQYF
-	TRBV4-3	once	TRBJ2-5	TGCGCCAGCAGCCAGGACAGACAAGAGACCCAGTACTTC	CASSQDRQETQYF
TRBD1	TRBV29-1	-	TRBJ2-3	TGCAGCGGAACCGGGACAGGGCTCACAGATACGCAGTATTTT	CSGTGTGLTDTQYF
-	TRBV2	few	TRBJ1-6	TGTGCCAGCAAGGCCAGGGATTATAATTCACCCCTCCACTTT	CASKARDYNSPLHF
TRBD2	TRBV7-3	-	TRBJ2-3	TGTGCCAGCAGCTCATCCCCTAGCGGGAGAGCAGATACGCAGTATTTT	CASSSSPSGRADTQYF
-	TRBV4-1	once	TRBJ2-7	TGCGCCAGCAGCCAAGGAAAAAGCTACGAGCAGTACTTC	CASSQGKSYEQYF
-	TRBV29-1	-	TRBJ2-1	TGCAGCGTCTACAGGGAGTACAATGAGCAGTTCTTC	CSVYREYNEQFF
TRBD2	TRBV4-1	-	TRBJ2-7	TGCGCCAGCAGCCAAGATCCGGCTAGCGGGTCCTACGAGCAGTACTTC	CASSQDPASGSYEQYF
-	TRBV4-1	once	TRBJ2-7	TGCGCCAGCAGCAGACGGGAGCTTCCCACCGAGCAGTACTTC	CASSRRELPTEQYF
-	TRBV7-2	-	TRBJ2-2	TGTGCCAGCAGCAGGGGGAACACCGGGGAGCTGTTTTTT	CASSRGNTGELFF
-	TRBV29-1	-	TRBJ2-7	TGCAGCGTTGAAGACAGGGCCACCTACGAGCAGTACTTC	CSVEDRATYEQYF
TRBD1	TRBV30	-	TRBJ2-1	TGTGCCTGGAGTGTACAGGGGAAATACAATGAGCAGTTCTTC	CAWSVQGKYNEQFF
-	TRBV4-1	few	TRBJ1-1	TGCGCCAGCAGCCAAGATTTCGGCAGGGTGACTGAAGCTTTCTTT	CASSQDFGRVTEAFF
-	TRBV11-2	-	TRBJ1-1	TGTGCCAGCAGCTTAGAGGTTGACTTCTACACTGAAGCTTTCTTT	CASSLEVDFYTEAFF
TRBD2	TRBV7-2	once	TRBJ2-3	TGTGCCAGCAGCTCAGTGGGACTAGCGGGAGTATGGAACACAGATACGCAGTATTTT	CASSSVGLAGVWNTDTQYF
-	TRBV19	-	TRBJ1-2	TGTGCCAGTAGTATAGATCGTGGCAGAAGATATGGCTACACCTTC	CASSIDRGRRYGYTF
TRBD2	TRBV27	once	TRBJ2-3	TGTGCCAGCAGTTCCCATTCAGGGACTAGCGGGAGGGACACAGATACGCAGTATTTT	CASSSHSGTSGRDTDTQYF
-	TRBV21-1	-	TRBJ2-1	TGTGCCAGCAGGGGGGGGATTCCCTACAATGAGCAGTTCTTC	CASRGGIPYNEQFF
-	TRBV28	-	TRBJ1-4	TGTGCCAGCAGTTCCCCCATCGGGTCGGGACACACAACTAATGAAAAACTGTTTTTT	CASSSPIGSGHTTNEKLFF
TRBD1	TRBV7-3	-	TRBJ2-5	TGTGCCAGCGGAATACAGGGGGGGACCCAGTACTTC	CASGIQGGTQYF
TRBD2	TRBV28	-	TRBJ2-1	TGTGCCAGCAGTTACCGACTAGCGGGAGTACGGAATGAGCAGTTCTTC	CASSYRLAGVRNEQFF
TRBD1	TRBV7-2	-	TRBJ2-5	TGTGCCAGCAGCTTAGTCGGGGACAGGGGTGAGACCCAGTACTTC	CASSLVGDRGETQYF
-	TRBV5-6	-	TRBJ1-1	TGTGCCAGCAGCTTGGATCAGAACACTGAAGCTTTCTTT	CASSLDQNTEAFF
-	TRBV13	-	TRBJ1-2	TGTGCCAGCAGCTTACTGGACAGCTATGGCTACACCTTC	CASSLLDSYGYTF
TRBD1	TRBV11-2	-	TRBJ2-3	TGTGCCAGCAGCCCAAAGAGACCGGGACAGGGGGCGAGGACGCAGTATTTT	CASSPKRPGQGARTQYF